The next 5 T cell receptor beta chains were all read from a single sample in a study of Graves' ophthalmopathy and Graves' hyperthyroidism. Amplification of the TCR beta CDR3 regions used RNA transcripts (as template). HTBI primers served in a first-round RT-PCR, which a second-round multiplex PCR followed. MiXCR, run by TCRdb on the multiplex PCR reads, gives a single entry per CDR3 protein. The data show about 600,000 distinct CDR3 sequences, about two fifths seen once. The sequenced sample consisted of peripheral blood or thyroid tissue (not recorded which). Source of these receptors: an adult man with Graves' hyperthyroidism.

This clonotype was recorded many times. This chain joins TRBV15 and TRBJ1-2, with D hard to call. The germline gives CDR1 LNHNV, CDR2 YYDKDF (reference sequence). This CDR3 has 15 amino acids. The germline V and J ends were trimmed by 3 bases and 1 base, with 12 bases remaining between them. The CDR3 loop is CATSRSPEVNYGYTF. DNA for the CDR3: TGTGCCACCAGCAGGTCACCCGAGGTTAACTATGGCTACACCTTC.

The chain combines TRBV2 with TRBJ2-1, with 10 bases matching TRBD2. CDR1 and CDR2 from the germline V gene are SNHLY and FYNNEI. J lost 8 bases, V lost 8 bases, and 6 bases had no gene match. This CDR3 region has 13 residues. CDR3 protein: CASGSGRIDEQFF. The CDR3 DNA reads as TGTGCCAGCGGTAGCGGGAGGATTGATGAGCAGTTCTTC.

The chain links TRBV7-2 to TRBJ2-5; 7 bases fit TRBD2. The CDR3 has 13 residues. Trimming at V came to 3 bases and at J to 8 bases, leaving 6 bases not matched to a gene. Germline values: CDR1 SGHTA, CDR2 FQGNSA. CDR3 sequence (DNA): TGTGCCAGCAGCTTTGGGCTAGCGGCCACCCAGTACTTC. As protein: CASSFGLAATQYF.

Turning to this clonotype: A read error may be the cause here, since a much bigger clone is one base away. This rearrangement joins TRBV27 to TRBJ2-7; D remains ambiguous. Germline CDR1 is MNHEY and CDR2 is SMNVEV (reference sequence). V dropped 3 bases and J dropped 1 base, with 10 bases sitting between them. The CDR3 is made up of 14 amino acids. The CDR3 DNA is TGTGCCAGCAGTTTGGGCAGGAGATCCTACGAGCAGTACTTC. As protein: CASSLGRRSYEQYF.

This chain links TRBV24-1 with TRBJ2-2; no definite D call. Trimming removed 3 bases from V and 4 bases from J, with 11 bases in between. The V gene's germline CDR1 is KGHDR and CDR2 SFDVKD. The CDR3 runs 15 residues. The CDR3: CATSDRVGPTGELFF. CDR3 nucleotides: TGTGCCACCAGTGATAGAGTAGGGCCCACCGGGGAGCTGTTTTTT.